This TCR beta chain came from a study of shared T cell receptors in the human thymus (TCRdb year 2021). Broadly, across the study: The study examined how the human thymus generates shared, self-reactive T-cell receptor alpha chains.

V is trimmed back by 3 bases and J by 4 bases, and the junction contains 12 bases that no gene match accounts for. For CDR1 and CDR2, the germline V gene lists SGHDT and YYEEEE. The CDR3 contains 19 residues, cysteine and phenylalanine counted. The only DNA kept is the CDR3, 57 bases in frame from the first base. Points on this clone: Its target antigen remains unknown. One base away there is no much larger clone; base qualities are not given.

The library came from the immunoSEQ multiplex PCR assay. Held by TCRdb, this immuneACCESS table contains in-frame sequences only and omits some clones. Under half of the omission traces to an unresolved V gene where checked; the cause of the rest is unknown. This sample is represented by a few hundred thousand clones; around 95% of them were singletons. The ten most abundant clones make up approximately 0.02% of the sample. This receptor was obtained from a human donor. Here the chain combines TRBV5-6 and TRBJ2-1; the central 14 bases match TRBD2. Input material: thymocytes. The CDR3 here reads CASSYLGLAGEEVYNEQFF. The nucleotide sequence is given as TGTGCCAGCAGCTACCTGGGACTAGCGGGAGAGGAGGTTTACAATGAGCAGTTCTTC.